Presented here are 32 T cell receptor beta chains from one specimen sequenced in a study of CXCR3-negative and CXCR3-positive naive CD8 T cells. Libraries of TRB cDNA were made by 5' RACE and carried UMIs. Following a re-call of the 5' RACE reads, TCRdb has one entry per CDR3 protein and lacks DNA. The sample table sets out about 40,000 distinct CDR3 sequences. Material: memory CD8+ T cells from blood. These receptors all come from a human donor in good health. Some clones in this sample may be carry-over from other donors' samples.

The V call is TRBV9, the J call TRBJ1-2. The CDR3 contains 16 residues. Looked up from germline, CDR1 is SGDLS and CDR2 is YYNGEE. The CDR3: CASSVEAAGSFYGYTF.

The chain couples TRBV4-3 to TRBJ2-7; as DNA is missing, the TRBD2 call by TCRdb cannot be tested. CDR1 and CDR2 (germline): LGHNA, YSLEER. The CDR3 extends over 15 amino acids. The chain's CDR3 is CASSQGLTQGHEQYF.

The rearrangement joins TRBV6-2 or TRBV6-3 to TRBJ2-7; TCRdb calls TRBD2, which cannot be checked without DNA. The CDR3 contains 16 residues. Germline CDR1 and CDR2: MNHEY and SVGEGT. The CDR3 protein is CASSYSPAATHYEQYF.

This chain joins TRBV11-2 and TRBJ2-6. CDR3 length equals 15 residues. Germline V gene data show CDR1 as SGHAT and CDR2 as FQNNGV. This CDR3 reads CASSDPRSGANVLTF.

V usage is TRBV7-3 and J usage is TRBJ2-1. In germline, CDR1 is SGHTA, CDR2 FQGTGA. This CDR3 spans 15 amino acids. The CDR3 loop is CASSLDTYGYNEQFF.

The CDR3 protein is CSVRDFYGYTF. The rearrangement links TRBV20-1 to TRBJ1-2. The germline V gene has CDR1 DFQATT and CDR2 SNEGSKA (reference sequence). The length of the CDR3 is 11 residues.

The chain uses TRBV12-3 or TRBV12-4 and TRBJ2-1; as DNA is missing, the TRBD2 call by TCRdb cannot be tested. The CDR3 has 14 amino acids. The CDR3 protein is CASKSGPPYNEQFF.

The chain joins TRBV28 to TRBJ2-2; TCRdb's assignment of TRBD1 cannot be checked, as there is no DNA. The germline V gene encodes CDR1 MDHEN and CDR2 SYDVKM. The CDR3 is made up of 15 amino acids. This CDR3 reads CASSLRGARSGELFF.

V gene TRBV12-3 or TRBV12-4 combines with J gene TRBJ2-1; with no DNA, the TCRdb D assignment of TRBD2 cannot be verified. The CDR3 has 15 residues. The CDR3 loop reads CASIPGLPPNNEQFF.

CDR3 residues: CSASLSDLGLWTGNSGYEQYF. The J gene is TRBJ2-7, the V gene TRBV20-1; TCRdb's assignment of TRBD1 cannot be checked, as there is no DNA. In germline, CDR1 is DFQATT, CDR2 SNEGSKA (reference sequence). The CDR3 runs 21 residues.

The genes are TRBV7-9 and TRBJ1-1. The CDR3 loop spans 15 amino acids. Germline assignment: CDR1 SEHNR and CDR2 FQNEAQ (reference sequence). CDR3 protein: CASSSPLGLMGEAFF.

The CDR3 region is CASSIDRTSSGRSYNEQFF. V usage is TRBV19 and J usage is TRBJ2-1; the TCRdb D gene call, TRBD2, has no DNA to confirm it. The CDR3 length is 19 residues. Germline V gene data show CDR1 as LNHDA and CDR2 as SQIVND (reference sequence). The full variable domain, in which reference TRBV19 and TRBJ2-1 provide the parts outside the CDR3, is DGGITQSPKYLFRKEGQNVTLSCEQNLNHDAMYWYRQDPGQGLRLIYYSQIVNDFQKGDIAEGYSVSREKKESFPLTVTSAQKNPTAFYLCASSIDRTSSGRSYNEQFFGPGTRLTVL.

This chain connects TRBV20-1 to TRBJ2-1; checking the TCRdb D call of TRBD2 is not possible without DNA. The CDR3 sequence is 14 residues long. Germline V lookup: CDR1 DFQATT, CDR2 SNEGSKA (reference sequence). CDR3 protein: CSARQRGNGNEQFF.

The CDR3 loop reads CASSLTGTGLDQYF. The chain uses TRBV7-7 and TRBJ2-5; TCRdb designates TRBD1, a call that cannot be tested without DNA. The germline V gene has CDR1 SSHAT and CDR2 FNYEAQ (reference sequence). The CDR3 covers 14 residues.

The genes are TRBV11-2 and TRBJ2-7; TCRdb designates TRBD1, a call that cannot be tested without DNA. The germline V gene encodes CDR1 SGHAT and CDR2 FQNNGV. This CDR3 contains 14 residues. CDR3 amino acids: CASSPGVRPYEQYF.

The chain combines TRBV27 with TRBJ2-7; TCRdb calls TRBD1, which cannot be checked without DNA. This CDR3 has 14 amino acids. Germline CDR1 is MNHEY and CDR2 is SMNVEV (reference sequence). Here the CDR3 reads CASSSGTASYEQYF.

The CDR3 here is CSAPLAGEGNEQFF. The chain carries TRBV20-1 and TRBJ2-1; TCRdb outputs TRBD2, but without DNA this stays unchecked. This CDR3 contains 14 residues. From germline, CDR1 is DFQATT and CDR2 SNEGSKA (reference sequence).

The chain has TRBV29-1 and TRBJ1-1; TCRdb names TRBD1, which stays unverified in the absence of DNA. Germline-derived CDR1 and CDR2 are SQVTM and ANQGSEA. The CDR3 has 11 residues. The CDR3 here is CSVDGGTEAFF.

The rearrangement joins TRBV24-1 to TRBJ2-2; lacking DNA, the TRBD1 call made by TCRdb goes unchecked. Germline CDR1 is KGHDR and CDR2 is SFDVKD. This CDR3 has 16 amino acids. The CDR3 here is CATSDPDRGDTGELFF.

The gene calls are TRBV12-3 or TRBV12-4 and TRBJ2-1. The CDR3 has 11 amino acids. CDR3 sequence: CASSSNHEQFF.

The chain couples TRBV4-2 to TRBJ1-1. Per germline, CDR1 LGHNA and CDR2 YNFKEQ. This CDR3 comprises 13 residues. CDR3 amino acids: CASSQYKHTEAFF.

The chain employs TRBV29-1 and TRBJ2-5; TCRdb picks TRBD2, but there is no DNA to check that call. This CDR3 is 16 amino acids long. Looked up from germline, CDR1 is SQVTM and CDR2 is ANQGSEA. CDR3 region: CSVEGLSEDVQETQYF. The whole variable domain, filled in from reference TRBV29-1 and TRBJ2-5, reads SAVISQKPSRDICQRGTSLTIQCQVDSQVTMMFWYRQQPGQSLTLIATANQGSEATYESGFVIDKFPISRPNLTFSTLTVSNMSPEDSSIYLCSVEGLSEDVQETQYFGPGTRLLVL.

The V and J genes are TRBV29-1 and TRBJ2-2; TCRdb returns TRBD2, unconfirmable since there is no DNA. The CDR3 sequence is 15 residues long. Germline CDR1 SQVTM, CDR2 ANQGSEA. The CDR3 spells CSVEGGGKPDGELFF.

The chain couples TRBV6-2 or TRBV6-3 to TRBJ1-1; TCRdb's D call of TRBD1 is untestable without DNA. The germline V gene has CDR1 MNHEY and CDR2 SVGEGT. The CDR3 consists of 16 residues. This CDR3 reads CASSNPQDRADTEAFF.

This chain's CDR3 is CSVVQGSYEQYF. The chain is built from TRBV29-1 and TRBJ2-7; the TCRdb call, TRBD1, lacks DNA for checking. CDR3 length: 12 residues. CDR1 SQVTM and CDR2 ANQGSEA come from the germline V gene.

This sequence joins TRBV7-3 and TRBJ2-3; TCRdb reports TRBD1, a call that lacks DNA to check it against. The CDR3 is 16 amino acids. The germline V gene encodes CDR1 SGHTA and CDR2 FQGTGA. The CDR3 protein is CASSSPRDSAEDTQYF.

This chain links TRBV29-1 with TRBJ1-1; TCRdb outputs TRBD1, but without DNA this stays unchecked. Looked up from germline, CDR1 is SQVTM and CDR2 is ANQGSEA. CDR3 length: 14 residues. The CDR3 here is CSASHRGQDTEAFF.

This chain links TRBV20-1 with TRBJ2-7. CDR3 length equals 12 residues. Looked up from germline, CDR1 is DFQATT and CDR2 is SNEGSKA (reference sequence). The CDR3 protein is CSARQTEYEQYF.

CDR3 sequence reads: CASRDGQWEQYF. V is TRBV7-9 and J is TRBJ2-7; the TCRdb D gene call, TRBD1, has no DNA to confirm it. The germline V gene encodes CDR1 SEHNR and CDR2 FQNEAQ (reference sequence). This CDR3 region has 12 residues.

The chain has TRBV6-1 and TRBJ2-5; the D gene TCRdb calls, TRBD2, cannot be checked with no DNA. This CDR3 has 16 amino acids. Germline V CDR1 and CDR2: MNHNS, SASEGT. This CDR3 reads CASRWRDGRPEETQYF.

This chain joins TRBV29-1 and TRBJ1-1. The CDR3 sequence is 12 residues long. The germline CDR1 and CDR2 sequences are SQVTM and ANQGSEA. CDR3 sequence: CSAYSMNTEAFF.

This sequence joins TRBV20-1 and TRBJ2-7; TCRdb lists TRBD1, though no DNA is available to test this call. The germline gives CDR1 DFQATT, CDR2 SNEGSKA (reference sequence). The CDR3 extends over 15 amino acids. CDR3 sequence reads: CSARMGQGHAYEQYF.